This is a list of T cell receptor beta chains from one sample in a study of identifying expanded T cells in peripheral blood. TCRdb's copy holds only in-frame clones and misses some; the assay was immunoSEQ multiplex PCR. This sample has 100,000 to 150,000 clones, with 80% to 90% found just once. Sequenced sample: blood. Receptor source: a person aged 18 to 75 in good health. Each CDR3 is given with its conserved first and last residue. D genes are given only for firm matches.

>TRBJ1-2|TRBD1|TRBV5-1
TGCGCCAGCAGCGGCGGGACAGCAAACTATGGCTACACCTTC
CASSGGTANYGYTF
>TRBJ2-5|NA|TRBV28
TGTGCCAGCGGCCAGGGGAAGGGAGAGACCCAGTACTTC
CASGQGKGETQYF
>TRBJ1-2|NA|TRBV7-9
TGTGCCAGCAGCCCCCCAATGAACTATGGCTACACCTTC
CASSPPMNYGYTF
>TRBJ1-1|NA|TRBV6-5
TGTGCCAGCAGTTACGACTGGGGGAACACTGAAGCTTTCTTT
CASSYDWGNTEAFF
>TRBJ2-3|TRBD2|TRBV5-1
TGCGCCAGCAAAGGGGACTACACAGATACGCAGTATTTT
CASKGDYTDTQYF
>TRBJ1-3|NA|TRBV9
TGTGCCAGCAGCGTCCGCTCTGGAAACACCATATATTTT
CASSVRSGNTIYF
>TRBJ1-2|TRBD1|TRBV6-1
TGTGCCAGCAGTGGAGGACAGGGCCCTGACTATGGCTACACCTTC
CASSGGQGPDYGYTF
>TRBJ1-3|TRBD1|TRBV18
TGTGCCAGCTCGGAGGGACAGGGCTCTGGAAACACCATATATTTT
CASSEGQGSGNTIYF
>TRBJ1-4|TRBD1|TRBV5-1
TGCGCCAGCAGCTGGGGACAGGGGAGATTTAATGAAAAACTGTTTTTT
CASSWGQGRFNEKLFF
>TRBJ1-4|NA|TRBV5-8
TGTGCCAGCAGCTTGGCCTGGTCCGAAAAACTGTTTTTT
CASSLAWSEKLFF
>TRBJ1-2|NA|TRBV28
TGTGCCAGCAGTTTACCCGGGACTAACTATGGCTACACCTTC
CASSLPGTNYGYTF
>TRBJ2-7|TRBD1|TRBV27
TGTGCCAGCAGTTTACGTGGGACAGGGTACGAGCAGTACTTC
CASSLRGTGYEQYF